The 2 T cell receptor beta chains below were found in one sample sequenced in a study of early T cells in non-severe SARS-CoV-2 infection. One entry per CDR3 protein results from TCRdb running MiXCR on the 5' RACE reads. The sample contains tens of thousands of distinct CDR3 sequences, about 9.5% of which appear only once. Sequenced here: whole blood, sampled at baseline. Receptors were obtained from an adult who was a healthcare worker with PCR-confirmed SARS-CoV-2 infection or an uninfected control (not recorded which).

The chain has TRBV3-1 and TRBJ2-7; D unresolved. The CDR3 runs to 13 residues. Germline V gene sequence: CDR1 LGHDT, CDR2 YNNKEL (reference sequence). V was cut by 0 bases and J by 3 bases, with 6 bases left in between. In nucleotides, the CDR3 is TGTGCCAGCAGCCAAGATAACGGCTACGAGCAGTACTTC. This encodes CASSQDNGYEQYF.

This clonotype was detected only a few times. V and J are TRBV6-5 and TRBJ2-2, with no clear D. This CDR3 spans 12 amino acids. CDR1 and CDR2 (germline): MNHEY, SVGAGI. The ends were cut back, 7 bases at V and 7 bases at J, with 10 bases in the middle. DNA for the CDR3: TGTGCCAGCATTGCGGATAGCGGGGAGCTGTTTTTT. It codes for CASIADSGELFF.